Included here is one T cell receptor beta chain sequence, with context. While the first cohort had over 650 subjects, the donors belonged to the separate validation cohort of about 120 subjects. The data were taken from a study of cytomegalovirus exposure and HLA in healthy donors. The germline V gene encodes CDR1 SQVTM and CDR2 ANQGSEA. The CDR3 contains 16 residues. J lost 2 bases, V lost 4 bases, and 9 bases had no gene match. Repertoires were generated with immunoSEQ multiplex PCR, while TCRdb's copy carries only in-frame clones and drops some. The sample yields roughly 140,000 clones, approximately 86% seen once.

The receptor was isolated from a man between 18 and 35 years old in good health and CMV-seropositive. What was sequenced was PBMCs. This chain uses TRBV29-1 with TRBJ2-1; 9 nucleotides agree with TRBD1. Here the CDR3 DNA reads TGCAGCGTTGTGGGTAAACAGGGGGCAGCCTACAATGAGCAGTTCTTC. Encoded protein: CSVVGKQGAAYNEQFF.